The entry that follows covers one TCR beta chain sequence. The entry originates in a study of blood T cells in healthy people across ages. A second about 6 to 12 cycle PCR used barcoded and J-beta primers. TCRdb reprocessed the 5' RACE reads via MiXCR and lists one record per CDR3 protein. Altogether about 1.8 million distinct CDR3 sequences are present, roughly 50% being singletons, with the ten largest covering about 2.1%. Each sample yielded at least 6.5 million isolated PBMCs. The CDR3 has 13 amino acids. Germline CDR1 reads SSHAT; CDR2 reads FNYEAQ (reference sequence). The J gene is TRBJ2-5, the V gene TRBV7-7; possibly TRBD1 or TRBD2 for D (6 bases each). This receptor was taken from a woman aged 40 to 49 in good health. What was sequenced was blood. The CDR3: CASGPGEGETQYF. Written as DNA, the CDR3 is TGTGCTAGCGGCCCAGGGGAAGGGGAGACCCAGTACTTC.